The 3 T cell receptor beta chains listed next were all sequenced from one sample in a study of T cell changes during pregnancy in multiple sclerosis. The data were produced by immunoSEQ multiplex PCR, yet TCRdb's version contains in-frame clones alone and is incomplete. The data show roughly 53,000 clones, 92% seen once. The sequencing here drew on CD4+ T cells from peripheral blood mononuclear cells, taken in the second trimester of pregnancy. These receptor sequences come from a female donor in good health, enrolled as a control in a pregnancy study.

The rearrangement uses TRBV19 and TRBJ1-2; perhaps TRBD1 as D (5 bases). This CDR3 spans 15 amino acids. The germline V and J ends were trimmed by 2 bases and 3 bases, with 13 bases remaining between them. CDR1 is LNHDA and CDR2 is SQIVND in the germline V gene (reference sequence). CDR3 region: CASSIYPTGHYGYTF. The CDR3 coding sequence is TGTGCCAGTAGTATATACCCCACAGGTCACTATGGCTACACCTTC.

The chain carries TRBV19 and TRBJ2-7; 13 bases line up with TRBD2. The V and J ends lost 5 bases and 7 bases, in that order; junction bases with no gene match: 8. Per germline, CDR1 LNHDA and CDR2 SQIVND (reference sequence). CDR3 size: 15 residues. DNA of the CDR3: TGTGCCAGTAGTGAGACTAGCGGGGGGCCAGTAGAGCAGTACTTC. Its protein is CASSETSGGPVEQYF.

V is TRBV19 and J is TRBJ1-4; tentatively, D is TRBD1 (6 bases). Germline V gene lookup returns CDR1 LNHDA and CDR2 SQIVND (reference sequence). The V and J ends lost 3 bases and 6 bases respectively, with 8 bases between them. This CDR3 contains 13 residues. The CDR3 DNA sequence: TGTGCCAGTAGTATGGGGGCGGATGAAAAACTGTTTTTT. It is translated as CASSMGADEKLFF.